The source of this T cell receptor beta chain is a study of cytomegalovirus exposure and HLA in healthy donors. Study conclusions and caveats: There were some public TCRs occurring in many donors, but most TCR sequences were rare. An assumption of roughly uniform sequencing depth across donors underlay the presence/absence analyses. The authors listed 180 or so TCR beta chains as cytomegalovirus-associated. Apart from CMV serostatus, no immune exposure information was available.

Of note for this clone: The target antigen is unknown.

The PCR made use of 60 Vbeta and 13 Jbeta primers. Clones were read by immunoSEQ multiplex PCR, and TCRdb kept only the in-frame ones, dropping some. The sample consists of roughly 120,000 clones, 75% to 85% of them appearing once. This CDR3 contains 16 residues. Germline V gene data show CDR1 as GTSNPN and CDR2 as SVGIG (reference sequence). With 0 bases removed from V and 3 bases from J, the gap between germline ends came to 14 bases. Sequencing input: PBMCs. The J gene is TRBJ1-4, the V gene TRBV30, with D maybe TRBD1 (5 bases). This receptor was taken from a man aged 18-30 years in good health and CMV-seronegative. DNA for the CDR3: TGTGCCTGGAGTGTACTAAGGGGTAGGGCTAATGAAAAACTGTTTTTT. As protein: CAWSVLRGRANEKLFF.